This paragraph reports one TCR beta chain. Antigen specificity is unknown. One end of the junction fails to match germline, which may point to a read error. The data stem from a study of identical twins. Study-wide findings and caveats: Possibly, invariant MAIT and iNKT cells partly confounded zero-insertion analyses. It was out-of-frame TCR alpha sharing in monozygotic twins that models underestimated.

TCRdb analysed the 5' RACE reads with MiXCR anew, one entry per CDR3 protein. This sample yields 460,000 or so distinct CDR3 sequences, of which around 14% are seen a single time; over 0.5% belongs to the top ten. Separately, the same data were catalogued under a study of yellow fever vaccine responses in identical twins.

The sequenced sample was CD4+ T cells sorted from blood. This sequence was found in a woman between 18 and 30 years old in good health.

CDR3 DNA sequence: TGTGCCAGCAGCTTAACTGGCGGTCGATCCTCCGAGCAGTACTTC. It translates to CASSLTGGRSSEQYF. The V call is TRBV7-2, the J call TRBJ2-7; D is unclear. CDR1 and CDR2 (germline): SGHTA, FQGNSA. CDR3 length: 15 amino acids.